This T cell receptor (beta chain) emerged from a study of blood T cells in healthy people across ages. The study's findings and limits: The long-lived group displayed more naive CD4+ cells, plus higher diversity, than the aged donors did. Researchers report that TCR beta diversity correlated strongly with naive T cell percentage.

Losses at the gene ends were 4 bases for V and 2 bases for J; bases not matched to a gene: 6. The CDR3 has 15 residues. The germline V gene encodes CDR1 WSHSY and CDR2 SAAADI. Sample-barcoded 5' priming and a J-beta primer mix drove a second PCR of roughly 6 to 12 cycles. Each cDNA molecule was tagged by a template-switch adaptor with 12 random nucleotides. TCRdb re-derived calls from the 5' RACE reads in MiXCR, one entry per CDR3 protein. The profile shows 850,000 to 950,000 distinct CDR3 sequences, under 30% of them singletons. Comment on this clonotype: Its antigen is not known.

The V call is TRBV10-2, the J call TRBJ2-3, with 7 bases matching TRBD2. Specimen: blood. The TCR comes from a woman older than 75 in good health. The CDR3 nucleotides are TGCGCCAGCAGTGGCGAGCGGGGCTTCACAGATACGCAGTATTTT. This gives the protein CASSGERGFTDTQYF.